This paragraph covers one TCR beta chain sequence. The target antigen is unknown. The investigators split CD4+ cells into a CD45RA+ naive subset and a CD45RA-negative memory subset. Genomic DNA of every subset was divided equally among multiple immunoSEQ plates. Here immunoSEQ multiplex PCR was the method, and the copy in TCRdb shows in-frame clones only, minus some. The sample has about a million clones; about three quarters are singletons. Trimming took off 0 bases at V and 2 bases at J, with 6 bases between the two ends. This CDR3 spans 13 amino acids. Germline CDR1 and CDR2: SGHTS and YDEGEE. The data derive from a study of shared clonotypes between healthy human individuals. Study-level points and caveats: Rarefaction showed sorted-subset sequencing was incomplete despite large depth. The generation probabilities recorded for non-shared clonotypes fell below those of clonotypes shared by all four donors.

This chain links TRBV5-8 with TRBJ2-7; D not certain. Input material: memory CD4+ T cells sorted from blood. Subset reported: CD45RA-negative fraction. The clonotype originates from a man between 18 and 29 years old in good health. CDR3 loop: CASSLGRTYEQYF. The DNA of the CDR3 is TGTGCCAGCAGCTTGGGCAGGACCTACGAGCAGTACTTC.